Listed below are T cell receptor beta chains from one sample, sequenced in a study of CD8 T cells in Susac syndrome. TCRdb reprocessed the immunoSEQ multiplex PCR reads with MiXCR, giving one entry per CDR3 protein. Among tens of thousands of distinct CDR3 sequences, roughly 90% were seen once, and the ten largest hold 0.5%. The sequencing input was CD8+ T cells from PBMCs. The receptor set was obtained from a human donor with multiple sclerosis. Each CDR3 is given with its conserved first and last residue. The order of the fields is D gene, J gene, V gene, clone size, CDR3 DNA, CDR3 protein. D genes are given only for firm matches. Not every row has a clone size; where given, it reads once, few, many or a size class.

d_gene: -
j_gene: TRBJ1-1
v_gene: TRBV7-2
abundance: -
CDR3nt: TGTGCCAGCAGCCATTCACGGGGGGGAAGAGAGGACACTGAAGCTTTCTTT
CDR3aa: CASSHSRGGREDTEAFF

d_gene: TRBD2
j_gene: TRBJ2-2
v_gene: TRBV9
abundance: -
CDR3nt: TGTGCCAGCAGCGTAGAGATAGCGGGAGTTAACACCGGGGAGCTGTTTTTT
CDR3aa: CASSVEIAGVNTGELFF

d_gene: -
j_gene: TRBJ2-7
v_gene: TRBV20-1
abundance: -
CDR3nt: TGCAGTGCCAGGGACTTTACCTACGAGCAGTACTTC
CDR3aa: CSARDFTYEQYF

d_gene: TRBD1
j_gene: TRBJ1-2
v_gene: TRBV7-9
abundance: -
CDR3nt: TGTGCCAGCAGCGGGTGGGACAGGGACTATGGCTACACCTTC
CDR3aa: CASSGWDRDYGYTF

d_gene: -
j_gene: TRBJ1-2
v_gene: TRBV19
abundance: -
CDR3nt: TGTGCCAGTAGTATTTGGGGAGACTATGGCTACACCTTC
CDR3aa: CASSIWGDYGYTF

d_gene: -
j_gene: TRBJ2-3
v_gene: TRBV5-1
abundance: -
CDR3nt: TGCGCCAGCAACCGAGGGTGGGGATACACAGATACGCAGTATTTT
CDR3aa: CASNRGWGYTDTQYF

d_gene: TRBD1
j_gene: TRBJ2-1
v_gene: TRBV29-1
abundance: -
CDR3nt: TGCAGCGTTGACCCCCCAGGGGGCAATGAGCAGTTCTTC
CDR3aa: CSVDPPGGNEQFF

d_gene: -
j_gene: TRBJ1-1
v_gene: TRBV7-9
abundance: -
CDR3nt: TGTGCCAGCAGCCCGGACGGGAACACTGAAGCTTTCTTT
CDR3aa: CASSPDGNTEAFF

d_gene: -
j_gene: TRBJ2-7
v_gene: TRBV3-1
abundance: once
CDR3nt: TGTGCCAGCAGCCCTAGGACAGCCACCTACGAGCAGTACTTC
CDR3aa: CASSPRTATYEQYF

d_gene: -
j_gene: TRBJ2-3
v_gene: TRBV15
abundance: -
CDR3nt: TGTGCCACCAGCAGAGAACGTGGGTCTACAGATACGCAGTATTTT
CDR3aa: CATSRERGSTDTQYF

d_gene: TRBD1
j_gene: TRBJ1-1
v_gene: TRBV19
abundance: -
CDR3nt: TGTGCCAGTAGTCCGCGATGGACAGGGGCCCTGAACACTGAAGCTTTCTTT
CDR3aa: CASSPRWTGALNTEAFF

d_gene: TRBD1
j_gene: TRBJ1-3
v_gene: TRBV29-1
abundance: -
CDR3nt: TGCAGCGCACAGGGGACTTCTGGGGACACCATATATTTT
CDR3aa: CSAQGTSGDTIYF

d_gene: -
j_gene: TRBJ1-3
v_gene: TRBV19
abundance: -
CDR3nt: TGTGCCAGTAGTGGTGGGGACAAGAGCTCTGGAAACACCATATATTTT
CDR3aa: CASSGGDKSSGNTIYF

d_gene: -
j_gene: TRBJ1-5
v_gene: TRBV4-2
abundance: -
CDR3nt: TGTGCCAGCAGCCAAGATTACAGGGATCAGCCCCAGCATTTT
CDR3aa: CASSQDYRDQPQHF

d_gene: TRBD1
j_gene: TRBJ1-2
v_gene: TRBV5-6
abundance: once
CDR3nt: TGTGCCAGCGGCCAAGTCGACAGGGACTATGGCTACACCTTC
CDR3aa: CASGQVDRDYGYTF

d_gene: -
j_gene: TRBJ1-5
v_gene: TRBV14
abundance: -
CDR3nt: TGTGCCAGCAGCCAAGAAGAGCTGGGCAATCAGCCCCAGCATTTT
CDR3aa: CASSQEELGNQPQHF

d_gene: TRBD1
j_gene: TRBJ1-2
v_gene: TRBV2
abundance: -
CDR3nt: TGTGCCAGCAGTGAGGACAGGGCGTATGGCTACACCTTC
CDR3aa: CASSEDRAYGYTF

d_gene: -
j_gene: TRBJ2-1
v_gene: TRBV6-2/TRBV6-3
abundance: -
CDR3nt: TGTGCCAGCAGTTATTCAGTGAATGAGCAGTTCTTC
CDR3aa: CASSYSVNEQFF

d_gene: TRBD1
j_gene: TRBJ2-6
v_gene: TRBV20-1
abundance: -
CDR3nt: TGCAGTGCCAGCGATGGCAGGGGGTCTGGGGCCAACGTCCTGACTTTC
CDR3aa: CSASDGRGSGANVLTF

d_gene: TRBD2
j_gene: TRBJ2-5
v_gene: TRBV27
abundance: -
CDR3nt: TGTGCCAGCAGTTTCCTTGGCGGGGGGGCCTATGAGACCCAGTACTTC
CDR3aa: CASSFLGGGAYETQYF

d_gene: TRBD1
j_gene: TRBJ2-1
v_gene: TRBV11-2
abundance: -
CDR3nt: TGTGCCAGCAGCCTCCGGACAGGGGGCTCCTACAATGAGCAGTTCTTC
CDR3aa: CASSLRTGGSYNEQFF

d_gene: -
j_gene: TRBJ2-2
v_gene: TRBV27
abundance: -
CDR3nt: TGTGCCAGCAGTTTAGCGGGGAACACCGGGGAGCTGTTTTTT
CDR3aa: CASSLAGNTGELFF

d_gene: -
j_gene: TRBJ2-1
v_gene: TRBV12-3/TRBV12-4
abundance: -
CDR3nt: TGTGCCAGCAGTTTAGGCGGGACGGGGGTGGATGAGCAGTTCTTC
CDR3aa: CASSLGGTGVDEQFF

d_gene: -
j_gene: TRBJ2-6
v_gene: TRBV19
abundance: -
CDR3nt: TGTGCCAGTAACGCTGGGGCCAACGTCCTGACTTTC
CDR3aa: CASNAGANVLTF

d_gene: TRBD2
j_gene: TRBJ2-5
v_gene: TRBV7-8
abundance: -
CDR3nt: TGTGCCAGCAGCTCAACTAGCGTTGAGACCCAGTACTTC
CDR3aa: CASSSTSVETQYF

d_gene: -
j_gene: TRBJ2-2
v_gene: TRBV20-1
abundance: -
CDR3nt: TGCAGTGCTAGAGTCCCCGGCGGGGACGGTACCGGGGAGCTGTTTTTT
CDR3aa: CSARVPGGDGTGELFF

d_gene: -
j_gene: TRBJ2-1
v_gene: TRBV7-9
abundance: -
CDR3nt: TGTGCCAGCAGCTCCCCCCCACAGGGAAGGAATGAGCAGTTCTTC
CDR3aa: CASSSPPQGRNEQFF

d_gene: -
j_gene: TRBJ2-1
v_gene: TRBV6-2/TRBV6-3
abundance: -
CDR3nt: TGTGCCAGCAGTTACTCCGGGCAACCCAATGAGCAGTTCTTC
CDR3aa: CASSYSGQPNEQFF

d_gene: -
j_gene: TRBJ1-1
v_gene: TRBV7-9
abundance: -
CDR3nt: TGTGCCAGCAGCGATCAGGGCCTCAGTGTTGTAGCTTTCTTT
CDR3aa: CASSDQGLSVVAFF

d_gene: -
j_gene: TRBJ2-7
v_gene: TRBV3-1
abundance: few
CDR3nt: TGTGCCAGCAGCCAAGATGTCAGCCTAGCCAGGGATGAGCAGTACTTC
CDR3aa: CASSQDVSLARDEQYF

d_gene: -
j_gene: TRBJ2-4
v_gene: TRBV10-1
abundance: -
CDR3nt: TGCGCCAGCAGGGGCCTAGCCAAAAACATTCAGTACTTC
CDR3aa: CASRGLAKNIQYF